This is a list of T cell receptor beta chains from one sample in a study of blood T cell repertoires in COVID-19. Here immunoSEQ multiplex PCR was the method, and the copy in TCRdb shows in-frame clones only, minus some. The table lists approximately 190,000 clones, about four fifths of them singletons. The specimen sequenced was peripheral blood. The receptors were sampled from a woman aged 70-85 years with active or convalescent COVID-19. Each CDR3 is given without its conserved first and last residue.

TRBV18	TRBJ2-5	ASSPTGKETQY
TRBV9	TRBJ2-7	ASSELPGTGFEQY
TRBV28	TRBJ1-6	ASSYGGWNSPLH
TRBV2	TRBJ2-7	ASIQGDRGSGQY
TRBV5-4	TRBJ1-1	ASSPGMLNTEAF
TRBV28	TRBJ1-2	ASTLLQAPESLGYT
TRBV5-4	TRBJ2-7	ASSFQGSPTYEQY
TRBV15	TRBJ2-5	ATSRGQWETQY
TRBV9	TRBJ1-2	ASSAYAGGGYT
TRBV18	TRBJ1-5	ASSEVGNQPQH
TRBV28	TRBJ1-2	ASSSGYYGYT
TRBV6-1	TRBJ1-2	ASSELNYWGDNYGYT
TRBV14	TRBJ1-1	ASSQPGQGNTEAF
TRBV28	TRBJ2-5	ASRGLWETQY
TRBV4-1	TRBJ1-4	ASSQVGGTGNEKLF
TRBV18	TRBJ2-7	ASSPPGLATYEQY
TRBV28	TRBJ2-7	ASSWGSGRLPYEQY
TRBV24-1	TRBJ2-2	ATSLTGTGNTGELF
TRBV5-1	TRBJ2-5	ASSLELLAGGETQY
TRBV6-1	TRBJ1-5	ASSEAVGQGKNQPQH
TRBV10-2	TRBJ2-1	ASKVTSGIYNEQF
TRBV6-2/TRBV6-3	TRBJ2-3	ASSYWGHTDTQY